Each of the 11 T cell receptor beta chains below was sequenced from the same sample in a study of cytomegalovirus exposure and HLA in healthy donors. The PCR was carried out with 60 Vbeta primers and 13 Jbeta primers. Libraries were prepared by immunoSEQ multiplex PCR; TCRdb keeps only in-frame clonotypes and omits some of them. The listing records fewer than 150,000 clones. The source material was PBMCs. The source of these receptors is a woman in her fifties or sixties in good health and CMV-seronegative.

The gene calls are TRBV19 and TRBJ2-7, with a tentative D call TRBD1 (6 bases). From germline, CDR1 is LNHDA and CDR2 SQIVND (reference sequence). The germline V and J ends were trimmed by 4 bases and 0 bases, with 22 bases remaining between them. This CDR3 has 18 residues. The DNA of the CDR3 is TGTGCCAGTAGTAGGAGACCTAAGGGGGACACCTACTCCTACGAGCAGTACTTC. Encoded protein: CASSRRPKGDTYSYEQYF.

This chain joins TRBV2 and TRBJ2-7, with D possibly matching TRBD2 (5 bases). The length of the CDR3 is 14 residues. Trimming left V 10 bases short and J 0 bases short, with 16 bases between. Germline V gives CDR1 SNHLY, CDR2 FYNNEI. In DNA, the CDR3 is TGTGCCATGCTCGGGGTGGGGAGCTCCTACGAGCAGTACTTC. This sequence encodes CAMLGVGSSYEQYF.

This chain uses TRBV7-9 with TRBJ2-1; 7 nucleotides line up with TRBD2. This CDR3 contains 15 residues. V gave up 5 bases and J gave up 5 bases; unmatched junction bases: 9. Germline V gene data show CDR1 as SEHNR and CDR2 as FQNEAQ (reference sequence). The CDR3 nucleotides are TGTGCCAGCAGCCCGGGACTACCTCCCCACAATGAGCAGTTCTTC. This encodes CASSPGLPPHNEQFF. Full variable domain (outside the CDR3, taken from reference TRBV7-9 and TRBJ2-1): DTGVSQNPRHKITKRGQNVTFRCDPISEHNRLYWYRQTLGQGPEFLTYFQNEAQLEKSRLLSDRFSAERPKGSFSTLEIQRTEQGDSAMYLCASSPGLPPHNEQFFGPGTRLTVL.

The rearrangement uses TRBV25-1 and TRBJ2-5; TRBD2 agrees at 12 bases. Per the germline V gene, CDR1 is MGHDK and CDR2 is SYGVNS. The V segment lost 8 bases and the J segment 1 base; nucleotides outside the gene matches: 5. The length of the CDR3 is 15 residues. The CDR3 reads CASGTSGPFQETQYF. The CDR3 nucleotides read TGTGCCAGCGGGACTAGCGGGCCCTTCCAAGAGACCCAGTACTTC.

The rearrangement joins TRBV6-5 to TRBJ2-7, with D perhaps TRBD2 (6 bases). From germline, CDR1 is MNHEY and CDR2 SVGAGI. The CDR3 totals 13 residues. The germline V and J ends were trimmed by 6 bases and 3 bases, with 12 bases remaining between them. The CDR3 here is CASSRREDYEQYF. The DNA for the CDR3 is TGTGCCAGCAGCCGGCGGGAAGACTACGAGCAGTACTTC.

This rearrangement joins TRBV7-2 to TRBJ2-2; D might be TRBD1 (6 bases). The CDR3 loop spans 15 amino acids. Between the trimmed V and J ends, which lost 1 base and 7 bases, there was a span of 13 bases. CDR1 is SGHTA and CDR2 is FQGNSA in the germline V gene. For the CDR3, the DNA is TGTGCCAGCAGCTTAGTACCCCAGGGGTTCGGGGAGCTGTTTTTT. Its protein product is CASSLVPQGFGELFF.

This chain links TRBV28 with TRBJ2-7, with 9 bases lining up with TRBD1. The V and J ends lost 6 bases and 1 base, in that order; junction bases with no gene match: 7. The germline gives CDR1 MDHEN, CDR2 SYDVKM. CDR3 length: 15 amino acids. The CDR3 is CASSRLGTGSYEQYF. The CDR3 DNA follows: TGTGCCAGCAGCCGGCTTGGGACAGGGTCCTACGAGCAGTACTTC.

The rearrangement joins TRBV13 to TRBJ1-1; 9 nucleotides agree with TRBD1. The CDR3 is 15 residues long. CDR1 PRHDT and CDR2 FYEKMQ come from the germline V gene (reference sequence). Trimming removed 5 bases from V and 1 base from J; junction bases left unmatched: 5. The CDR3 nucleotides are TGTGCCAGCAGCAAATGGGACAGGGCGAACACTGAAGCTTTCTTT. Translation gives CASSKWDRANTEAFF.

The CDR3 sequence: CASSSISGNTIYF. The CDR3 DNA follows: TGTGCCAGCAGCTCAATCTCTGGAAACACCATATATTTT. V gene TRBV7-3 combines with J gene TRBJ1-3; D is ambiguous. CDR1 and CDR2 (germline): SGHTA, FQGTGA. The V gene lost 4 bases and the J gene lost 0 bases, with 4 bases spanning the gap. This CDR3 has 13 residues. The complete variable domain, with remaining parts taken from reference TRBV7-3 and TRBJ1-3, reads GAGVSQTPSNKVTEKGKYVELRCDPISGHTALYWYRQSLGQGPEFLIYFQGTGAADDSGLPNDRFFAVRPEGSVSTLKIQRTERGDSAVYLCASSSISGNTIYFGEGSWLTVV.

The J gene is TRBJ2-1, the V gene TRBV18, with 10 bases fitting TRBD1. Unmatched junction bases numbered 5, after V lost 4 bases and J lost 8 bases. CDR3 length equals 14 residues. CDR1 is KGHSH and CDR2 is LQKENI in the germline V gene. The CDR3 is CASSLETGGYEQFF. The CDR3 nucleotides are TGTGCCAGCTCACTCGAGACAGGGGGCTATGAGCAGTTCTTC.

This rearrangement joins TRBV19 to TRBJ2-1; TRBD2 is a possible D gene (6 bases). CDR1 is LNHDA and CDR2 is SQIVND in the germline V gene (reference sequence). V was shortened by 6 bases and J by 5 bases, with 17 bases between the two germline ends. CDR3 length: 15 residues. For the CDR3, the DNA is TGTGCCAGTAGACCCCCCGGGACTGGCAACAATGAGCAGTTCTTC. Translated, it gives CASRPPGTGNNEQFF.